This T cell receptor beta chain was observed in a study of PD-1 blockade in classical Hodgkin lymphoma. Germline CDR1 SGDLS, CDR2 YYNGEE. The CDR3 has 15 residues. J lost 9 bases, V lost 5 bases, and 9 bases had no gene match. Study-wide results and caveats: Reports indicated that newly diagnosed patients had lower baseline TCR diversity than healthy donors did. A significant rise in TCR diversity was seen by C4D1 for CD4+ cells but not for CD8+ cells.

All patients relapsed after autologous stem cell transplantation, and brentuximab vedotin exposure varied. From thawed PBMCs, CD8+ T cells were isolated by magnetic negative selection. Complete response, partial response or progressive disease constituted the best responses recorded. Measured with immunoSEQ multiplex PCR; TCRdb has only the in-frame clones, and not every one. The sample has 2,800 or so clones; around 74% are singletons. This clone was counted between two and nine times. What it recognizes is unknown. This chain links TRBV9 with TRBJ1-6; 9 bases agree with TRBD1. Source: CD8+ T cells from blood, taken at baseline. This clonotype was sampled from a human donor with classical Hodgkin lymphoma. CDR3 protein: CASRKGQGTSSPLHF. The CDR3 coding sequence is TGTGCCAGCAGGAAGGGACAGGGTACCAGTTCACCCCTCCACTTT.